Below, 26 T cell receptor beta chains from the same sample are listed, as sequenced in a study of blood T cells in healthy people across ages. Sample-barcoded 5' priming and a J-beta primer mix drove a second PCR of 7 to 11 cycles. TCRdb ran MiXCR on the 5' RACE reads and lists one entry per CDR3 protein. Of roughly 800,000 distinct CDR3 sequences detected, 20% to 25% appear once; the ten largest clones hold under 4.5%. The same specimen was also included in a second study, on T cells of mothers and their children.

The specimen was blood. The origin of the receptors is a boy aged 10-17 years in good health.

V usage is TRBV11-2 and J usage is TRBJ2-5; TRBD2 is a possible D gene (6 bases). The V gene lost 1 base and the J gene lost 0 bases, with 12 bases spanning the gap. The CDR3 extends over 16 amino acids. Germline CDR1 reads SGHAT; CDR2 reads FQNNGV. The CDR3 loop reads CASSLGSAGHQETQYF. CDR3 DNA: TGTGCCAGCAGCTTAGGCTCCGCGGGACACCAAGAGACCCAGTACTTC.

The sample holds a few counts of this clonotype. This chain links TRBV20-1 with TRBJ1-4; 11 bases match TRBD1. Per the germline V gene, CDR1 is DFQATT and CDR2 is SNEGSKA (reference sequence). J gave up 2 bases and V 3 bases, and 8 bases lay outside the gene matches. The CDR3 runs to 17 residues. CDR3 region: CSARGQGVVATNEKLFF. The CDR3 DNA is TGCAGTGCTAGGGGACAGGGGGTTGTCGCGACTAATGAAAAACTGTTTTTT.

This clonotype was counted between two and nine times. The V call is TRBV27, the J call TRBJ2-5; D ambiguous. The CDR3 has 12 amino acids. Trimming cost V 6 bases and J 4 bases, with 9 bases left between them. Per germline, CDR1 MNHEY and CDR2 SMNVEV (reference sequence). The CDR3 loop reads CASRASRETQYF. The CDR3 coding sequence is TGTGCCAGCAGAGCGAGTCGAGAGACCCAGTACTTC.

The gene calls are TRBV20-1 and TRBJ2-7; 8 nucleotides align to TRBD2. Trimming cost V 0 bases and J 4 bases; bases outside gene matches: 11. This CDR3 region has 16 residues. Germline V CDR1 and CDR2: DFQATT, SNEGSKA (reference sequence). The CDR3 coding sequence is TGCAGTGCTAGAGATTTGGGGGGACTAGTCACATACGAGCAGTACTTC. Translated, it gives CSARDLGGLVTYEQYF.

V gene TRBV2 combines with J gene TRBJ2-5, with no clear D. Germline CDR1 and CDR2: SNHLY and FYNNEI. The CDR3 spans 13 residues. Trimming cost V 5 bases and J 5 bases, with 12 bases left between them. The CDR3 nucleotides are TGTGCCAGCAGTTATCACCCGACGGAGACCCAGTACTTC. Translating gives CASSYHPTETQYF.

The chain combines TRBV28 with TRBJ2-7; D perhaps matches TRBD1 (6 bases). The CDR3 totals 12 residues. V gave up 2 bases and J gave up 6 bases, with 8 bases separating them. Looked up from germline, CDR1 is MDHEN and CDR2 is SYDVKM. The CDR3 bases are TGTGCCAGCAGTTTAGGGGACACCGAGCAGTACTTC. Residues: CASSLGDTEQYF.

This clonotype was seen just once. V and J are TRBV12-3 or TRBV12-4 and TRBJ2-6; 7 bases are a match to TRBD1. This CDR3 contains 19 residues. Trimming cost V 1 base and J 1 base; bases outside gene matches: 10. The CDR3 coding sequence is TGTGCCAGCAGTTTAGTGGGACAGCTGAACACGTCTGGGGCCAACGTCCTGACTTTC. It encodes CASSLVGQLNTSGANVLTF.

The chain couples TRBV6-8 to TRBJ2-1, with D possibly being TRBD1 (5 bases). The CDR3 totals 15 residues. V was pared by 8 bases and J by 0 bases, with 14 bases between. CDR1 and CDR2 (germline): MNHGY, SAAAGT. As DNA, the CDR3 is TGTGCCAGCCGCAGTTTACAGGACTCCTACAATGAGCAGTTCTTC. Translated, it gives CASRSLQDSYNEQFF.

The genes are TRBV7-2 and TRBJ2-5; D may be TRBD2 (5 bases). The germline V gene has CDR1 SGHTA and CDR2 FQGNSA. V lost 5 bases to trimming and J lost 5 bases, with 18 bases between them. The CDR3 contains 15 residues. CDR3 region: CASSLDGNPSETQYF. CDR3 nucleotide sequence: TGTGCCAGCAGCCTAGACGGGAATCCTTCGGAGACCCAGTACTTC.

This clonotype was picked up a small number of times. The chain has TRBV29-1 and TRBJ2-5; possibly TRBD1 for D (5 bases). The V end lost 4 bases, the J end lost 5 bases, and 17 bases lay between the germline ends. The CDR3 length is 14 residues. Germline V CDR1 and CDR2: SQVTM, ANQGSEA. The CDR3 bases are TGCAGCGTTGGGGGCAGGACCCGCCCGGAGACCCAGTACTTC. Protein product: CSVGGRTRPETQYF.

This clonotype turned up a few times. The V call is TRBV20-1, the J call TRBJ2-7, with D perhaps TRBD1 or TRBD2 (5 bases each). Germline V gives CDR1 DFQATT, CDR2 SNEGSKA (reference sequence). This CDR3 region has 13 residues. The V and J ends lost 5 bases and 3 bases respectively, with 14 bases between them. The CDR3 sequence is CSAPGPGFYEQYF. In DNA form, the CDR3 reads TGCAGTGCTCCGGGACCGGGGTTCTACGAGCAGTACTTC.

This rearrangement joins TRBV24-1 to TRBJ2-2, with unresolved D. Trimming pared 5 bases from V and 5 bases from J, leaving 2 bases between. The CDR3 extends over 11 amino acids. Germline-derived CDR1 and CDR2 are KGHDR and SFDVKD. The DNA for the CDR3 is TGTGCCACCAGTGTAACCGGGGAGCTGTTTTTT. Its protein product is CATSVTGELFF.

The chain uses TRBV28 and TRBJ2-5; D is undetermined. This CDR3 has 15 amino acids. Trimming left V 3 bases short and J 5 bases short, with 16 bases between. The germline gives CDR1 MDHEN, CDR2 SYDVKM. CDR3 in amino acids: CASSFGPVAWETQYF. CDR3 DNA sequence: TGTGCCAGCAGTTTTGGTCCGGTAGCTTGGGAGACCCAGTACTTC.

The rearrangement joins TRBV5-1 to TRBJ1-4; D is ambiguous. V dropped 0 bases and J dropped 0 bases, with 3 bases sitting between them. The germline gives CDR1 SGHRS, CDR2 YFSETQ. The CDR3 covers 14 residues. The CDR3 sequence: CASSLGPTNEKLFF. In DNA form, the CDR3 reads TGCGCCAGCAGCTTGGGCCCAACTAATGAAAAACTGTTTTTT.

This clonotype occurred a few times. The J gene is TRBJ2-5, the V gene TRBV5-5; 7 nucleotides agree with TRBD1. The DNA end favors TRBJ2-7, so the J call may be wrong. In germline, CDR1 is SGHKS, CDR2 YYEKEE (reference sequence). This CDR3 is built from 14 residues. CDR3 sequence: CASSQRDSSYEQYF. CDR3 in DNA: TGTGCCAGCAGCCAACGGGACAGCTCCTACGAGCAGTACTTC.

The gene calls are TRBV5-1 and TRBJ2-5; 7 nucleotides line up with TRBD1. V lost 2 bases and J lost 4; bases outside the gene matches: 11. Germline lookup yields CDR1 SGHRS and CDR2 YFSETQ. This CDR3 is built from 16 residues. CDR3 coding DNA: TGCGCCAGCAGCTTTTCCGGGACAGCTCAGGGAGAGACCCAGTACTTC. Translated: CASSFSGTAQGETQYF.

This clonotype was found a few times. The chain joins TRBV20-1 to TRBJ2-7, with 10 bases matching TRBD1. Germline CDR1 is DFQATT and CDR2 is SNEGSKA (reference sequence). The CDR3 is made up of 14 amino acids. The J segment lost 4 bases and the V segment lost 4 bases, leaving 7 bases of the junction unmatched. The CDR3 sequence: CSAMRRDRGYEQYF. The CDR3 DNA follows: TGCAGTGCTATGAGGCGGGACAGGGGATACGAGCAGTACTTC.

The chain has TRBV15 and TRBJ2-4; D assignment may be TRBD1 or TRBD2 (5 bases each). The germline CDR1 and CDR2 sequences are LNHNV and YYDKDF (reference sequence). This CDR3 contains 14 residues. With 5 bases removed from V and 3 bases from J, the gap between germline ends came to 11 bases. CDR3 DNA: TGTGCCACCAGCCCCGGGACGGGCAAAAACATTCAGTACTTC. Protein sequence: CATSPGTGKNIQYF.

The chain couples TRBV3-1 to TRBJ2-3; 10 bases are a match to TRBD2. V was pared by 5 bases and J by 2 bases, with 10 bases of the junction left unmatched. CDR1 LGHDT and CDR2 YNNKEL come from the germline V gene (reference sequence). This CDR3 spans 17 amino acids. The CDR3: CASSAGTSELFTDTQYF. The CDR3 DNA reads TGTGCCAGCAGCGCCGGGACTAGCGAATTATTCACAGATACGCAGTATTTT.

The sample holds a few counts of this clonotype. V usage is TRBV6-2 or TRBV6-3 and J usage is TRBJ1-1; TRBD1 agrees at 7 bases. J was trimmed by 5 bases and V by 6 bases; bases with no gene match: 15. The CDR3 runs 16 residues. Germline assignment: CDR1 MNHEY and CDR2 SVGEGT. CDR3 protein: CASRLTRTGPNTEAFF. The CDR3 DNA sequence: TGTGCCAGCAGACTGACCCGGACAGGTCCAAATACTGAAGCTTTCTTT.

This clonotype has only a few counts. V is TRBV6-2 or TRBV6-3 and J is TRBJ1-3; D gene ambiguous. CDR3 length: 12 amino acids. CDR1 MNHEY and CDR2 SVGEGT come from the germline V gene. V dropped 6 bases and J dropped 4 bases, with 7 bases sitting between them. CDR3 protein: CASSGMGNTIYF. The CDR3 nucleotides are TGTGCCAGCAGCGGAATGGGAAACACCATATATTTT.

A few counts support this clonotype. The junction shows a germline mismatch at one end, possibly a read error. The J gene is TRBJ2-1, the V gene TRBV12-3 or TRBV12-4; D unclear. The closer fit of TRBJ2-7 to the DNA end suggests the J call may be wrong. The CDR3 loop spans 14 amino acids. CDR3 sequence: CAGSLPGISYEQYF. In DNA form, the CDR3 reads TGTGCCGGCAGTTTACCCGGCATATCCTACGAGCAGTACTTC.

This clonotype was seen a handful of times. The V and J genes are TRBV20-1 and TRBJ2-6; D ambiguous. The CDR3 has 17 amino acids. The V gene lost 1 base and the J gene lost 0 bases, with 13 bases spanning the gap. Germline lookup yields CDR1 DFQATT and CDR2 SNEGSKA (reference sequence). This chain's CDR3 is CSARGFPLGSGANVLTF. The CDR3, as DNA: TGCAGTGCTAGAGGCTTTCCATTGGGCTCTGGGGCCAACGTCCTGACTTTC.

This rearrangement joins TRBV4-3 to TRBJ2-1; no clear D. Germline CDR1 and CDR2: LGHNA and YSLEER. V lost 0 bases and J lost 4, with 10 bases in between. The CDR3 totals 15 residues. The CDR3 sequence: CASSQDYEDYNEQFF. The DNA for the CDR3 is TGCGCCAGCAGCCAAGACTACGAAGATTACAATGAGCAGTTCTTC.

The V gene is TRBV10-3, the J gene TRBJ1-4, with 10 bases that match TRBD1. This CDR3 has 14 amino acids. CDR1 and CDR2 from the germline V gene are ENHRY and SYGVKD. Unmatched junction bases numbered 3, after V lost 8 bases and J lost 3 bases. The DNA of the CDR3 is TGTGCCATCGGTGGGACAGGGGCTAATGAAAAACTGTTTTTT. It codes for CAIGGTGANEKLFF.

This chain connects TRBV5-1 to TRBJ2-5; 10 nucleotides agree with TRBD2. Trimming removed 8 bases from V and 2 bases from J; junction bases left unmatched: 9. Germline assignment: CDR1 SGHRS and CDR2 YFSETQ. This CDR3 has 15 residues. The CDR3 DNA follows: TGCGCCAGGGCAGGGCCTAGCGGGGGTCAAGAGACCCAGTACTTC. It specifies CARAGPSGGQETQYF. Supplemented by reference TRBV5-1 and TRBJ2-5, the full variable domain reads KAGVTQTPRYLIKTRGQQVTLSCSPISGHRSVSWYQQTPGQGLQFLFEYFSETQRNKGNFPGRFSGRQFSNSRSEMNVSTLELGDSALYLCARAGPSGGQETQYFGPGTRLLVL.